The clone carrying this T cell receptor beta chain was counted ten times or more. As yet, its antigen is unknown. Hyperthyroidism had been newly diagnosed in patients aged 18 to 65, and its duration was under 2 months. Diagnosis rested on symptoms, serum thyroxine and TRAb, thyroid ultrasound, and orbital computed tomography. Any symptoms of ophthalmopathy came after the first hyperthyroidism diagnosis, from which the blood sample dates. Deletions cut 5 bases from V and 0 bases from J, with 11 bases between. The germline CDR1 and CDR2 sequences are SGHTA and FQGTGA. This CDR3 comprises 15 residues. Template material for amplifying TCR beta CDR3 regions consisted of RNA transcripts. Primed by the HTBI set, a first-round RT-PCR was run on the TCR CDR3. TCRdb re-called the multiplex PCR reads through MiXCR, storing one row per CDR3 protein. Counted here are 300,000 to 450,000 distinct CDR3 sequences, about 13% occurring once; the ten biggest clones make up less than 25%.

This sample is part of a study of T cells in Graves' hyperthyroidism and ophthalmopathy. Study conclusions and caveats: Before onset, by a median of around 6.4 months, the model predicted ophthalmopathy.

This clonotype was obtained from a man aged 30-40 years with Graves' hyperthyroidism that later progressed to Graves' ophthalmopathy. The chain recombines TRBV7-3 with TRBJ1-5; D unresolved. The specimen sequenced was blood. The CDR3 coding sequence is TGTGCCAGCAGCCTGAATGGGGATAGCAATCAGCCCCAGCATTTT. Protein sequence: CASSLNGDSNQPQHF.